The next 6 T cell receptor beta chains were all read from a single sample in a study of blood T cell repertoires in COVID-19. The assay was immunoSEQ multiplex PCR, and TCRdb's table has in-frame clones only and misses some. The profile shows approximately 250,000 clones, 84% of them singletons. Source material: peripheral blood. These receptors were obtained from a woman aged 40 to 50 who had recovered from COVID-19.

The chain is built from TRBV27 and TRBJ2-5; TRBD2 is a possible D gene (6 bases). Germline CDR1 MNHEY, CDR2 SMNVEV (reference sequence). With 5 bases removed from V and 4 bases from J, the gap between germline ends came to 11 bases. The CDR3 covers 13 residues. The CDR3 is CASSPGGLETQYF. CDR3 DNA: TGTGCCAGCAGTCCTGGGGGGTTAGAGACCCAGTACTTC.

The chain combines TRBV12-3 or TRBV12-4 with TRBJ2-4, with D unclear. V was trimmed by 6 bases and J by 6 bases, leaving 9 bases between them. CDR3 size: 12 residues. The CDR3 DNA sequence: TGTGCCAGCAGCCCAGTATCAAACATTCAGTACTTC. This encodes CASSPVSNIQYF.

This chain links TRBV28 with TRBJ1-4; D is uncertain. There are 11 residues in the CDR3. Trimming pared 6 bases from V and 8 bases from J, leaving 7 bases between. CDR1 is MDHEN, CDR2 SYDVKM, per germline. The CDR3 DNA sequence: TGTGCCAGCAGCACGACAGAAAAACTGTTTTTT. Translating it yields CASSTTEKLFF.

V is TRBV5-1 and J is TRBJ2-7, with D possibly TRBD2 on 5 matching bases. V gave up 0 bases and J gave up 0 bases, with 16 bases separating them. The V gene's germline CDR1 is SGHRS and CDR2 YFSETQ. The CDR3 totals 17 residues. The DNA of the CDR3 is TGCGCCAGCAGCTTGGGCAGGACTCAGCGGTACTCCTACGAGCAGTACTTC. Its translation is CASSLGRTQRYSYEQYF.

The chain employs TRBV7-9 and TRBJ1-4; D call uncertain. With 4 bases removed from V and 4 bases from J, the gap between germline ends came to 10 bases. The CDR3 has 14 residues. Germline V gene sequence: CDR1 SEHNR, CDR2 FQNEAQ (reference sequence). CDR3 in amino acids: CASSSNAVNEKLFF. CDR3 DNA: TGTGCCAGCAGCTCGAACGCGGTTAATGAAAAACTGTTTTTT.

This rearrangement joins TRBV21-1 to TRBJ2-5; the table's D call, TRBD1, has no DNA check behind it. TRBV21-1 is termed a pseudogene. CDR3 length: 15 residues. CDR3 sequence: CASSKSDKGQETQYF. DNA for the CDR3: TGTGCCAGCAGCAAATCGGACAAGGGCCAAGAGACCCAGTACTTC.